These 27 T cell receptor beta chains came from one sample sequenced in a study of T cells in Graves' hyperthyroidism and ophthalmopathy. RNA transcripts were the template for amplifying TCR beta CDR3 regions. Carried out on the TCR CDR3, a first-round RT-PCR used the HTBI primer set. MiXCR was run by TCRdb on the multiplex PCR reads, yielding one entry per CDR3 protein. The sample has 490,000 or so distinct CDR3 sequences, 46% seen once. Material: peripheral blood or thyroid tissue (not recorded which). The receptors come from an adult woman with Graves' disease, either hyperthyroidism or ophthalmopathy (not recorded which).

The CDR3 is CAISESVSGYNEQFF. As DNA, the CDR3 is TGTGCCATCAGTGAGTCGGTTAGCGGCTACAATGAGCAGTTCTTC. The chain employs TRBV10-3 and TRBJ2-1; D perhaps matches TRBD2 (6 bases). The CDR3 extends over 15 amino acids. V lost 0 bases to trimming and J lost 3 bases, with 9 bases between them. CDR1 and CDR2 from the germline V gene are ENHRY and SYGVKD.

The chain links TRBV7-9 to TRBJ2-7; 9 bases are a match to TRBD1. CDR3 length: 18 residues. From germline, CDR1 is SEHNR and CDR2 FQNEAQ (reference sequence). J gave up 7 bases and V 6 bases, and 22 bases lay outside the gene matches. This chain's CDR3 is CASSQGQGGVVAAREQYF. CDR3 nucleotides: TGTGCCAGCAGTCAGGGACAGGGAGGAGTTGTGGCGGCGAGAGAGCAGTACTTC.

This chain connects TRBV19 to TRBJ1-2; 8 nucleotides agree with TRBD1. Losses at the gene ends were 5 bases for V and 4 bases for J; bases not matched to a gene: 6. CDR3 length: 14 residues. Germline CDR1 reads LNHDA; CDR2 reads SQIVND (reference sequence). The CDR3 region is CASSASGGAYGYTF. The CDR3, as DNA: TGTGCCAGTAGTGCGTCAGGGGGCGCCTATGGCTACACCTTC.

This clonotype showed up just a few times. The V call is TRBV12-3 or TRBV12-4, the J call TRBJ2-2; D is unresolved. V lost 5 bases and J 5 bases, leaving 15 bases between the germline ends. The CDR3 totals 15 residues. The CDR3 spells CASSPGLPRTGELFF. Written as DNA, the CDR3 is TGTGCCAGCAGTCCCGGTTTACCGAGGACCGGGGAGCTGTTTTTT.

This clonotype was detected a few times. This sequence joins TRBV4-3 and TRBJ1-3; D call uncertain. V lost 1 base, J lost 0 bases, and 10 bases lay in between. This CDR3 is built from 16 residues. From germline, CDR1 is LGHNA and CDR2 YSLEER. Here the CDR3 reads CASSQVLTPSGNTIYF. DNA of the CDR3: TGCGCCAGCAGCCAAGTTCTCACACCCTCTGGAAACACCATATATTTT.

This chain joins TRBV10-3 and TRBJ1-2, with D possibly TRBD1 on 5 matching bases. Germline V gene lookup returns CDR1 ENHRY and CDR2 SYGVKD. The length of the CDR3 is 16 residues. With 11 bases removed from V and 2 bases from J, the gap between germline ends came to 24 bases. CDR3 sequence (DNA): TGTGCCTCGATAGGGACCTCCGAAGGGTTGAACTATGGCTACACCTTC. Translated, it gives CASIGTSEGLNYGYTF.

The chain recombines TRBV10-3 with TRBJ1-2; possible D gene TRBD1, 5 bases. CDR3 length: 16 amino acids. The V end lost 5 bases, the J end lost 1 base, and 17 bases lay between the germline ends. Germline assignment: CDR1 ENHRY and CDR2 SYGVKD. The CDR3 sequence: CAISSSGTQDNYGYTF. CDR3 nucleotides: TGTGCCATCAGTTCCTCCGGGACGCAAGATAACTATGGCTACACCTTC.

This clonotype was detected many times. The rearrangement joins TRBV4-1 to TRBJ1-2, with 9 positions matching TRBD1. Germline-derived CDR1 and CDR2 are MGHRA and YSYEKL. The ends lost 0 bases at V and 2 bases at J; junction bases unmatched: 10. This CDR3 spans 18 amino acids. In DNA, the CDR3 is TGCGCCAGCAGCCAAGACCGAGCCGGGACAGGGTTGAACTATGGCTACACCTTC. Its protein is CASSQDRAGTGLNYGYTF.

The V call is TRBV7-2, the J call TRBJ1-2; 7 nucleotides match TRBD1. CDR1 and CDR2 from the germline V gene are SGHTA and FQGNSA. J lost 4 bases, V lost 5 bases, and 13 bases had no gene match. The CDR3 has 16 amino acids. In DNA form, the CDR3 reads TGTGCCAGCAGCCCAAGGGCTAGCGGGACAGTCTATGGCTACACCTTC. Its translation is CASSPRASGTVYGYTF. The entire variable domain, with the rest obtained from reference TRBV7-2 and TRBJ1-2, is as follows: GAGVSQSPSNKVTEKGKDVELRCDPISGHTALYWYRQSLGQGLEFLIYFQGNSAPDKSGLPSDRFSAERTGGSVSTLTIQRTQQEDSAVYLCASSPRASGTVYGYTFGSGTRLTVV.

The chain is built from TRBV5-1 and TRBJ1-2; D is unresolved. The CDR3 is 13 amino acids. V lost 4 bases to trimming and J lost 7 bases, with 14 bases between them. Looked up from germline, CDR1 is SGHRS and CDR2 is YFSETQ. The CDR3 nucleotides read TGCGCCAGCAGCCTGGACGGGGAGCGTGGCTACACCTTC. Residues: CASSLDGERGYTF. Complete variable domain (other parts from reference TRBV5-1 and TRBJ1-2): KAGVTQTPRYLIKTRGQQVTLSCSPISGHRSVSWYQQTPGQGLQFLFEYFSETQRNKGNFPGRFSGRQFSNSRSEMNVSTLELGDSALYLCASSLDGERGYTFGSGTRLTVV.

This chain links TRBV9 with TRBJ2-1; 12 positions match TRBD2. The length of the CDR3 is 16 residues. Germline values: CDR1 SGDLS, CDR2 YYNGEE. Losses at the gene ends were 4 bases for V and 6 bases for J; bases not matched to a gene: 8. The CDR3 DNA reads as TGTGCCAGCAGCTCGCGGACTAGCGGGATAGCCAATGAGCAGTTCTTC. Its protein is CASSSRTSGIANEQFF.

In DNA form, the CDR3 reads TGTGCCAGCAGCCAAGATTTGAAGGGCCGGCAAGAGACCCAGTACTTC. Encoded protein: CASSQDLKGRQETQYF. The chain carries TRBV14 and TRBJ2-5; D unresolved. CDR3 length: 16 amino acids. Trimming stripped 0 bases from V and 2 bases from J, with 13 bases between. CDR1 is SGHDN, CDR2 FVKESK, per germline.

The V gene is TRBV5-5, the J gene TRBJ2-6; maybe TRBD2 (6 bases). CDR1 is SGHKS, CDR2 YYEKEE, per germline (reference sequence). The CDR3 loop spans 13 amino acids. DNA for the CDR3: TGTGCTCGTCGCGGGGCGGGGGCCAACGTCCTGACTTTC. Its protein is CARRGAGANVLTF.

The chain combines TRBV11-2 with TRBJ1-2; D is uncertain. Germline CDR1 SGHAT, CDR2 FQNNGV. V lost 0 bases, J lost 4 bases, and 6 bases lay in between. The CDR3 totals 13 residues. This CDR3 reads CASSLEGPYGYTF. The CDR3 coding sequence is TGTGCCAGCAGCTTAGAAGGCCCCTATGGCTACACCTTC.

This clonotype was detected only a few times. The CDR3, as DNA: TGTGCCAGCAGTGTGGAAGGGGAGAACACTGAAGCTTTCTTT. It codes for CASSVEGENTEAFF. V gene TRBV25-1 combines with J gene TRBJ1-1, with D perhaps TRBD1 (5 bases). The germline V gene encodes CDR1 MGHDK and CDR2 SYGVNS. V lost 4 bases and J lost 1, with 10 bases in between. This CDR3 has 14 residues.

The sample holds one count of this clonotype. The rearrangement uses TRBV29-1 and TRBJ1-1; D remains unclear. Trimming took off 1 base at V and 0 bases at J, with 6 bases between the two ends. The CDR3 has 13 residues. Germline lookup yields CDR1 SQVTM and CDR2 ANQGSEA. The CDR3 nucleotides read TGCAGCGTTGAAGTAGCCATGAACACTGAAGCTTTCTTT. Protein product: CSVEVAMNTEAFF.

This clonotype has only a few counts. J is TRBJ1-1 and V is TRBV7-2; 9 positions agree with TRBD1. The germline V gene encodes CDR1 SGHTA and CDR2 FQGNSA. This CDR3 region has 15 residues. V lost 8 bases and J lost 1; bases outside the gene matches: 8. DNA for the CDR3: TGTGCCAGCTCCCCCCGGACAGGGGAGAACACTGAAGCTTTCTTT. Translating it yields CASSPRTGENTEAFF.

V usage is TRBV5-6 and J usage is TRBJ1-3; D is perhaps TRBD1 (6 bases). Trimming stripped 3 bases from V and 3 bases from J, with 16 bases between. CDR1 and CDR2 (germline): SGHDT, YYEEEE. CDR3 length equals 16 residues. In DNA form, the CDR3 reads TGTGCCAGCAGCTCCCGGACAGACTCAGTTGGAAACACCATATATTTT. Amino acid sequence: CASSSRTDSVGNTIYF.

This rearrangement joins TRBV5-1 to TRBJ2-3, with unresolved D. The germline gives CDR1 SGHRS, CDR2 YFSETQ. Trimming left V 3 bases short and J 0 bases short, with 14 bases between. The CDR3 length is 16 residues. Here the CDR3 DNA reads TGCGCCAGCAGCTCACAGCATATCGCTAGCACAGATACGCAGTATTTT. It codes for CASSSQHIASTDTQYF.

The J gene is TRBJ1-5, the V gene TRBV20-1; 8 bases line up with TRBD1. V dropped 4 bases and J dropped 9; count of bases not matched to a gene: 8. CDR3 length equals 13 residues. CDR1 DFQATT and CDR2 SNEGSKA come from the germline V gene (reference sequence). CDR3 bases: TGCAGTGCTATCGGGACAGGTCAAGGGCCCCAGCATTTT. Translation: CSAIGTGQGPQHF.

The CDR3 nucleotides read TGCGCCAGCAGCGAGGGGAATAATTCACCCCTCCACTTT. It specifies CASSEGNNSPLHF. V and J are TRBV5-1 and TRBJ1-6; D is perhaps TRBD1 (5 bases). CDR3 length: 13 residues. Germline V gene lookup returns CDR1 SGHRS and CDR2 YFSETQ. The germline V and J ends were trimmed by 4 bases and 5 bases, with 7 bases remaining between them.

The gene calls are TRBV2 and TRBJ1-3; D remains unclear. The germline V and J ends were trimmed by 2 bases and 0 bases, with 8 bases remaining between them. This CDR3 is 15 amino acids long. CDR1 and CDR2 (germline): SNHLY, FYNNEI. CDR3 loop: CASSEYEGSGNTIYF. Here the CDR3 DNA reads TGTGCCAGCAGTGAATACGAGGGCTCTGGAAACACCATATATTTT.

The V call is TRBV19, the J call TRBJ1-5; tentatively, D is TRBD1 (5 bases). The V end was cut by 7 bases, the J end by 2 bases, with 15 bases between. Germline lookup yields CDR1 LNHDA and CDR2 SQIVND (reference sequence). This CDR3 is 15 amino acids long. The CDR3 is CASISRAGGNQPQHF. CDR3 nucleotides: TGTGCCAGTATAAGCAGGGCGGGTGGCAATCAGCCCCAGCATTTT.

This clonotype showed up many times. The DNA for the CDR3 is TGTGCCAGCAGTCCACAAAAGGGTGAAAAACTGTTTTTT. Translating it yields CASSPQKGEKLFF. V usage is TRBV12-3 or TRBV12-4 and J usage is TRBJ1-4; D ambiguous. The length of the CDR3 is 13 residues. The V and J ends lost 5 bases and 7 bases respectively, with 11 bases between them.

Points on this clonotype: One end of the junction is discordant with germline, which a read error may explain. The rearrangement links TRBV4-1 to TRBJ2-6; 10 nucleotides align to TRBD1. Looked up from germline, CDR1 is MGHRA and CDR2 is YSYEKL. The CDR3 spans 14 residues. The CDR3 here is CASNSRDRGSFEAF. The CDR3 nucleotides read TGCGCCAGCAACTCCCGGGACAGGGGTAGTTTTGAAGCTTTC.

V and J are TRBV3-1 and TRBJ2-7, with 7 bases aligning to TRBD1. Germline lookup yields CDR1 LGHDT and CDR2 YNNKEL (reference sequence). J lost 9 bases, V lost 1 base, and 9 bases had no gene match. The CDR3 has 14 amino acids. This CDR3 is CASSQARDSDRQYF. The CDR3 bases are TGTGCCAGCAGCCAAGCCCGGGACAGTGATCGGCAGTACTTC.

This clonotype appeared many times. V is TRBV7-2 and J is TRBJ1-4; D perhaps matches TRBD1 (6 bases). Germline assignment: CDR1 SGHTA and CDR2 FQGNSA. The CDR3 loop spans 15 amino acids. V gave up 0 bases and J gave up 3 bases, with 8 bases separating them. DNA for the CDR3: TGTGCCAGCAGCTTAGCGGCAGGGGCTAATGAAAAACTGTTTTTT. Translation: CASSLAAGANEKLFF. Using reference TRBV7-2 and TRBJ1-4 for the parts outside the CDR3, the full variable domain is GAGVSQSPSNKVTEKGKDVELRCDPISGHTALYWYRQSLGQGLEFLIYFQGNSAPDKSGLPSDRFSAERTGGSVSTLTIQRTQQEDSAVYLCASSLAAGANEKLFFGSGTQLSVL.